The 18 T cell receptor beta chains listed next were all sequenced from one sample in a study of T cell responses to AZD1222 COVID-19 vaccine (dated by TCRdb to the early 2020s). The library was prepared using the immunoSEQ multiplex PCR assay. As stored in TCRdb, this immuneACCESS dataset retains in-frame rearrangements with V and J assigned. A fraction of the clones does not appear; measured against another copy, unresolved V genes explain less than half of the discrepancy, and the remainder lacks a known reason. The sample has roughly 60,000 clones on record, around 80% of them singletons. Roughly 3.6% of the sample belongs to the ten largest clones. The label giving this sample's time point can be read as: about 28 days (+/-7) after the second vaccine dose. The specimen comprised peripheral blood, sampled 28 days after the second AZD1222 dose. The source is an adult who received the AZD1222 COVID-19 vaccine.

The chain couples TRBV6-1 to TRBJ1-1; D possibly corresponds to TRBD1 (5 bases). V shed 3 bases and J shed 0 bases, with 11 bases lying between them. The CDR3 extends over 15 amino acids. CDR1 is MNHNS and CDR2 is SASEGT in the germline V gene. The CDR3 DNA is TGTGCCAGCAGTGATAGGGGAAGTTTGAACACTGAAGCTTTCTTT. Residues: CASSDRGSLNTEAFF.

In DNA, the CDR3 is TGCAGCGTTGCCTCGAACACTGAAGCTTTCTTT. It specifies CSVASNTEAFF. The rearrangement uses TRBV29-1 and TRBJ1-1; no clear D. The germline CDR1 and CDR2 sequences are SQVTM and ANQGSEA. The CDR3 totals 11 residues. Trimming removed 4 bases from V and 1 base from J, with 4 bases in between.

The V gene is TRBV6-1, the J gene TRBJ1-1; TRBD1 matches 7 bases. V dropped 0 bases and J dropped 1; count of bases not matched to a gene: 5. The germline V gene has CDR1 MNHNS and CDR2 SASEGT. The CDR3 has 16 residues. The DNA for the CDR3 is TGTGCCAGCAGTGAAGCGCGCTACAGGGGGAACACTGAAGCTTTCTTT. Translating it yields CASSEARYRGNTEAFF.

The DNA of the CDR3 is TGCAGCGTTGCCTACACCGGAAATGAAGCTTTCTTT. Amino acid sequence: CSVAYTGNEAFF. The chain is built from TRBV29-1 and TRBJ1-1; D gene uncertain. Trimming removed 4 bases from V and 7 bases from J, with 13 bases in between. Germline assignment: CDR1 SQVTM and CDR2 ANQGSEA. The CDR3 is made up of 12 amino acids. Combining the CDR3 with reference TRBV29-1 and TRBJ1-1 gives the whole variable domain SAVISQKPSRDICQRGTSLTIQCQVDSQVTMMFWYRQQPGQSLTLIATANQGSEATYESGFVIDKFPISRPNLTFSTLTVSNMSPEDSSIYLCSVAYTGNEAFFGQGTRLTVV.

The V call is TRBV29-1, the J call TRBJ1-1, with D maybe TRBD1 (5 bases). This CDR3 has 12 amino acids. Germline values: CDR1 SQVTM, CDR2 ANQGSEA. Trimming removed 7 bases at V and 1 base at J, with 10 bases between. CDR3 nucleotides: TGCAGCGGCGGACAACCGAACACTGAAGCTTTCTTT. Encoded protein: CSGGQPNTEAFF.

The genes are TRBV5-4 and TRBJ2-5, with D maybe TRBD2 (5 bases). The CDR3 spans 14 residues. Trimming removed 4 bases from V and 5 bases from J, with 15 bases in between. The germline CDR1 and CDR2 sequences are SGHNT and YYREEE (reference sequence). CDR3 nucleotide sequence: TGTGCCAGCAGCCCACAGCTCACGGGGGAGACCCAGTACTTC. This translates into CASSPQLTGETQYF.

The V and J genes are TRBV6-5 and TRBJ1-6; no clear D gene. This CDR3 is 15 amino acids long. Germline CDR1 is MNHEY and CDR2 is SVGAGI. V shed 2 bases and J shed 8 bases, with 13 bases lying between them. CDR3 loop: CASSYRSGVHSPLHF. The CDR3 bases are TGTGCCAGCAGTTACAGGTCCGGGGTGCATTCACCCCTCCACTTT.

The chain combines TRBV30 with TRBJ1-5; 12 bases align to TRBD1. The length of the CDR3 is 16 residues. CDR1 GTSNPN and CDR2 SVGIG come from the germline V gene (reference sequence). Germline trimming cut 3 bases from V and 13 bases from J; bases unmatched to any gene: 16. The CDR3 bases are TGTGCCTGGAGGGTAGCGGGGGGGACAGGGGGCGCAAATCAGCATTTT. Protein: CAWRVAGGTGGANQHF.

The J gene is TRBJ1-2, the V gene TRBV7-8; 10 bases are shared with TRBD1. The CDR3 covers 14 residues. Germline V gene lookup returns CDR1 SGHVS and CDR2 FQNEAQ. J was trimmed by 8 bases and V by 1 base; bases with no gene match: 4. The DNA of the CDR3 is TGTGCCAGCAGCTTAGACCGGACAGGGGGAGGCTACACCTTC. As protein: CASSLDRTGGGYTF.

The rearrangement links TRBV30 to TRBJ1-5; D ambiguous. The CDR3 consists of 13 residues. V lost 2 bases, J lost 5 bases, and 10 bases lay in between. CDR1 and CDR2 (germline): GTSNPN, SVGIG (reference sequence). CDR3 coding DNA: TGTGCCTGGAGTACCGGCCGGGATCAGCCCCAGCATTTT. Translated: CAWSTGRDQPQHF. The full variable domain, with the rest looked up from reference TRBV30 and TRBJ1-5, is SQTIHQWPATLVQPVGSPLSLECTVEGTSNPNLYWYRQAAGRGLQLLFYSVGIGQISSEVPQNLSASRPQDRQFILSSKKLLLSDSGFYLCAWSTGRDQPQHFGDGTRLSIL.

The genes are TRBV5-1 and TRBJ2-5, with D possibly TRBD1 on 6 matching bases. V lost 4 bases to trimming and J lost 2 bases, with 9 bases between them. The CDR3 is 13 residues long. CDR1 and CDR2 (germline): SGHRS, YFSETQ. CDR3 sequence (DNA): TGCGCCAGCAGCCCGGACAGACAAGAGACCCAGTACTTC. It encodes CASSPDRQETQYF.

Only one count was recorded for this clone. This chain connects TRBV18 to TRBJ2-4, with a weak D call TRBD1 (5 bases). CDR1 KGHSH and CDR2 LQKENI come from the germline V gene. The V end lost 1 base, the J end lost 0 bases, and 10 bases lay between the germline ends. This CDR3 spans 16 amino acids. CDR3 sequence (DNA): TGTGCCAGCTCACCACAAGGGGAACTAGCCAAAAACATTCAGTACTTC. It is translated as CASSPQGELAKNIQYF. Variable domain in full (rest from reference TRBV18 and TRBJ2-4): NAGVMQNPRHLVRRRGQEARLRCSPMKGHSHVYWYRQLPEEGLKFMVYLQKENIIDESGMPKERFSAEFPKEGPSILRIQQVVRGDSAAYFCASSPQGELAKNIQYFGAGTRLSVL.

The chain joins TRBV29-1 to TRBJ2-1; D gene ambiguous. Between the trimmed V and J ends, which lost 3 bases and 4 bases, there was a span of 13 bases. Looked up from germline, CDR1 is SQVTM and CDR2 is ANQGSEA. This CDR3 has 14 amino acids. The CDR3 DNA reads TGCAGCGTTGAGCCCCCTGGCAGGTACAATGAGCAGTTCTTC. It yields the protein CSVEPPGRYNEQFF.

This chain links TRBV27 with TRBJ2-5, with 11 bases identical to TRBD2. Trimming cost V 6 bases and J 4 bases; bases outside gene matches: 7. Germline CDR1 MNHEY, CDR2 SMNVEV (reference sequence). CDR3 length: 15 residues. This chain's CDR3 is CASSLLTSGGETQYF. CDR3 DNA sequence: TGTGCCAGCAGCCTGCTAACTAGCGGGGGAGAGACCCAGTACTTC.

This chain joins TRBV6-5 and TRBJ1-3; D remains ambiguous. The CDR3 totals 16 residues. Trimming removed 3 bases from V and 0 bases from J, with 12 bases in between. The germline CDR1 and CDR2 sequences are MNHEY and SVGAGI. The CDR3 DNA sequence: TGTGCCAGCAGTTATGACATACTTAGCTCTGGAAACACCATATATTTT. It yields the protein CASSYDILSSGNTIYF.

This chain uses TRBV15 with TRBJ2-3, with 11 bases lining up with TRBD2. This CDR3 spans 18 amino acids. The germline gives CDR1 LNHNV, CDR2 YYDKDF (reference sequence). The trim removed 1 base at V and 1 base at J, leaving 7 bases unmatched. DNA for the CDR3: TGTGCCACCAGCAGAGTAGCGGGGGGGGCAGTTGGCACAGATACGCAGTATTTT. Encoded protein: CATSRVAGGAVGTDTQYF. Full variable domain (outside the CDR3, taken from reference TRBV15 and TRBJ2-3): DAMVIQNPRYQVTQFGKPVTLSCSQTLNHNVMYWYQQKSSQAPKLLFHYYDKDFNNEADTPDNFQSRRPNTSFCFLDIRSPGLGDTAMYLCATSRVAGGAVGTDTQYFGPGTRLTVL.

The V gene is TRBV5-1, the J gene TRBJ1-1; D not resolved. Germline V CDR1 and CDR2: SGHRS, YFSETQ. There are 15 residues in the CDR3. V lost 5 bases, J lost 4 bases, and 18 bases lay in between. This chain's CDR3 is CASSSRRLGSTEAFF. CDR3 nucleotide sequence: TGCGCCAGCAGTAGTCGAAGGCTGGGGTCCACTGAAGCTTTCTTT.

This clone came up a few times. The chain combines TRBV3-1 (or the pseudogene TRBV3-2) with TRBJ2-2; 14 positions match TRBD2. Germline CDR1 and CDR2: LGHDT and YNNKEL (reference sequence). J lost 5 bases, V lost 6 bases, and 2 bases had no gene match. This CDR3 spans 15 amino acids. CDR3 in DNA: TGTGCCAGCAGTCGACTAGCGGGGGGGACCGGGGAGCTGTTTTTT. This gives the protein CASSRLAGGTGELFF.